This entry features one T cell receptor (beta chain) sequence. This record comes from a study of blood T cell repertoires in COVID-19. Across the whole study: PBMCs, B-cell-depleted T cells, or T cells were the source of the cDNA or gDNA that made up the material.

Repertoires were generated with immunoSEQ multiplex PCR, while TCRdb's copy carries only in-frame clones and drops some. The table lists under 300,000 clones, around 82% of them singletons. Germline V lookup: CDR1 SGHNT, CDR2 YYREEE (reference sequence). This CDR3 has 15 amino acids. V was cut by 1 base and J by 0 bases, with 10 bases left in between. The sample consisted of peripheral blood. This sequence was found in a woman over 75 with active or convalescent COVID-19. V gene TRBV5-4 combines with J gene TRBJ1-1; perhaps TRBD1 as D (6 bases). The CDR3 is CASSLTGPLNTEAFF. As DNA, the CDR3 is TGTGCCAGCAGCTTGACAGGGCCCTTGAACACTGAAGCTTTCTTT. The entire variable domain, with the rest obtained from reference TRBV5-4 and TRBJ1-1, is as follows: ETGVTQSPTHLIKTRGQQVTLRCSSQSGHNTVSWYQQALGQGPQFIFQYYREEENGRGNFPPRFSGLQFPNYSSELNVNALELDDSALYLCASSLTGPLNTEAFFGQGTRLTVV.